The source of this T cell receptor beta chain is a study of beta chain features in type 1 diabetes. Study-wide findings and caveats: The question of HLA type influencing TCRB rearrangement was one that remained unresolved here. Patients with type 1 diabetes carried fewer insertions and had more deletions at their VDJ junctions.

V shed 5 bases and J shed 0 bases, with 13 bases lying between them. The germline gives CDR1 SGHTA, CDR2 FQGNSA. This CDR3 is built from 15 residues. Since all of the isolated RNA was reverse transcribed, expressed TCRB transcripts were what got sequenced. An average about 3.6 million reads came from naive, central memory and regulatory T cell samples. TCRdb's copy holds only in-frame clones and misses some; the assay was immunoSEQ multiplex PCR. The sample carries under 450,000 clones, approximately 13% recorded once. This clone was detected a few times. Its antigen is undetermined. The chain has TRBV7-2 and TRBJ2-5; the D gene is possibly TRBD1 (6 bases). The sequenced sample consisted of naive CD4+ T cells from blood. The TCR originated in a man younger than 45 in good health. The CDR3 reads CASSTGQPYQETQYF. CDR3 DNA: TGTGCCAGCAGCACCGGACAGCCGTACCAAGAGACCCAGTACTTC.